The 5 T cell receptor beta chains listed next were all sequenced from one sample in a study of cytomegalovirus exposure and HLA in healthy donors. PCR used 60 Vbeta primers and 13 Jbeta primers. Profiling relied on immunoSEQ multiplex PCR, and the TCRdb table lists in-frame clones only, not all of them. The table includes some 100,000 clones, roughly 70% detected once. The sequenced sample was PBMCs. The receptor source for this set is a woman aged 45-65 years in good health and CMV-seropositive.

CDR3 sequence reads: CASSFGTSFGAGELFF. CDR3 DNA sequence: TGTGCCAGCAGCTTCGGGACATCCTTCGGGGCCGGGGAGCTGTTTTTT. The V and J genes are TRBV5-6 and TRBJ2-2; D might be TRBD1 (6 bases). This CDR3 is built from 16 residues. Trimming removed 2 bases at V and 6 bases at J, with 17 bases between. Per the germline V gene, CDR1 is SGHDT and CDR2 is YYEEEE.

The chain couples TRBV5-6 to TRBJ2-3, with TRBD2 as a possible D gene (6 bases). Germline CDR1 and CDR2: SGHDT and YYEEEE. Between the trimmed V and J ends, which lost 3 bases and 0 bases, there was a span of 8 bases. The CDR3 consists of 14 residues. CDR3 nucleotide sequence: TGTGCCAGCAGCTCCGGGGGAAGCACAGATACGCAGTATTTT. This codes for CASSSGGSTDTQYF.

The chain joins TRBV5-6 to TRBJ2-3; weak D call: TRBD2 (5 bases). The length of the CDR3 is 15 residues. Germline V gives CDR1 SGHDT, CDR2 YYEEEE. V was cut by 2 bases and J by 1 base, with 11 bases left in between. CDR3 DNA: TGTGCCAGCAGCTTTTACGGGGTGGGCACAGATACGCAGTATTTT. It encodes CASSFYGVGTDTQYF.

The rearrangement joins TRBV4-3 to TRBJ2-7, with TRBD1 matching 12 bases. Trimming cost V 1 base and J 1 base; bases outside gene matches: 8. Germline-derived CDR1 and CDR2 are LGHNA and YSLEER. CDR3 length: 18 amino acids. CDR3 residues: CASSQVPGTGGPSYEQYF. The CDR3 nucleotides are TGCGCCAGCAGCCAAGTACCCGGGACAGGGGGCCCTTCCTACGAGCAGTACTTC.

V and J are TRBV6-4 and TRBJ2-1, with 7 nucleotides matching TRBD2. Germline assignment: CDR1 MRHNA and CDR2 SNTAGT. V lost 0 bases to trimming and J lost 9 bases; unmatched junction nucleotides: 11. This CDR3 has 16 residues. The chain's CDR3 is CASSDSAGTIAGEQFF. CDR3 nucleotide sequence: TGTGCCAGCAGTGACTCAGCGGGCACGATAGCGGGTGAGCAGTTCTTC.